Listed here is a single TCR beta chain. What it recognizes is unknown. These data come from a study of shared clonotypes between healthy human individuals. General study points: Clonotype sharing among donors, it was expected, would be affected by sequencing depth. The four-donor shared clonotypes exceeded non-shared clonotypes in generation probability, with non-shared ones scoring lower.

Profiled with immunoSEQ multiplex PCR; TCRdb holds only in-frame clones, not every one. This table holds approximately 100,000 clones, approximately 61% found once. The CDR3 is made up of 14 amino acids. The V gene's germline CDR1 is LGHNA and CDR2 YSLEER. V lost 2 bases, J lost 5 bases, and 6 bases stayed unmatched. The chain has TRBV4-3 and TRBJ2-7, with 7 bases matching TRBD2. This receptor was identified in a man younger than 40 in good health. Material: memory CD8+ T cells sorted from blood. Subset denoted: CD45RO+ cells pooled with CCR7-negative TemRA cells. The CDR3 DNA reads TGCGCCAGCAGCCAAAGACTAGCCTACGACGAGCAGTACTTC. The encoded protein is CASSQRLAYDEQYF.